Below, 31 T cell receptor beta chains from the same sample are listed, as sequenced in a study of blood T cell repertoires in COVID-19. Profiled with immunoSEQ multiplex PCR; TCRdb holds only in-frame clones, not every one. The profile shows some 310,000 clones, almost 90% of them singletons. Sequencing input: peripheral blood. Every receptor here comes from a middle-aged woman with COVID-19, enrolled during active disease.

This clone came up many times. The CDR3 spells CASSQDGSEQPQHF. The CDR3 region has the DNA TGCGCCAGCAGCCAAGACGGTTCCGAGCAGCCCCAGCATTTT. The V and J genes are TRBV4-1 and TRBJ1-5, with D uncertain. V lost 0 bases and J 7 bases, leaving 10 bases between the germline ends. CDR1 and CDR2 from the germline V gene are MGHRA and YSYEKL. CDR3 length: 14 residues.

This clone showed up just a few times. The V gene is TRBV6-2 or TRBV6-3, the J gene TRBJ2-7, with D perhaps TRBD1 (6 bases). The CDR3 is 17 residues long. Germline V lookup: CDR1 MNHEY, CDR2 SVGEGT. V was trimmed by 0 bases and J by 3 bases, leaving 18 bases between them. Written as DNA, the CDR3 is TGTGCCAGCAGTTACTCATTCGAAAACCGGGACATCTACGAGCAGTACTTC. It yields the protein CASSYSFENRDIYEQYF.

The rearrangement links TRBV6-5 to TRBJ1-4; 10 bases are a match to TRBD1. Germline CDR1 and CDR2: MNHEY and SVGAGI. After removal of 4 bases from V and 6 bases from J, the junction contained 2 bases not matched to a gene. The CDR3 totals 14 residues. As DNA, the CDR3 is TGTGCCAGCAGTTTGACAGGGGGCGATGAAAAACTGTTTTTT. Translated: CASSLTGGDEKLFF.

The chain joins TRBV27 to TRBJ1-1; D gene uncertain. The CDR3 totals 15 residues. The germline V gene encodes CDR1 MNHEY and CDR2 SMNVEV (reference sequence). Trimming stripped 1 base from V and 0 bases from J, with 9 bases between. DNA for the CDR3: TGTGCCAGCAGTTTATTGGGAGCCATGAACACTGAAGCTTTCTTT. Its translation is CASSLLGAMNTEAFF.

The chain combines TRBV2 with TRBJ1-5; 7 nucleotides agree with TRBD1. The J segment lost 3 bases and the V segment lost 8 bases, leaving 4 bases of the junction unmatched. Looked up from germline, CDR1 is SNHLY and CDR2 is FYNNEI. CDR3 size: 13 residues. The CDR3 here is CASQGQINQPQHF. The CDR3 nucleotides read TGTGCCAGCCAGGGACAGATCAATCAGCCCCAGCATTTT.

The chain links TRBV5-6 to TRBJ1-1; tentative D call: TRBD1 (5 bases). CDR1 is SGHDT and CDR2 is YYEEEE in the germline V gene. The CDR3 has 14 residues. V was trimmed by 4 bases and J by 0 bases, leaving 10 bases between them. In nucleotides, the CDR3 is TGTGCCAGCAGCCCGACAGCGATGAACACTGAAGCTTTCTTT. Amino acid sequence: CASSPTAMNTEAFF.

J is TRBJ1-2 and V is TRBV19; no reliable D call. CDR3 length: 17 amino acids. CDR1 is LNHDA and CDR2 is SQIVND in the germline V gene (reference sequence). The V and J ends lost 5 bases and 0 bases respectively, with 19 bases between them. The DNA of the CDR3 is TGTGCCAGTAGTCCCAAACCCTCCCGAGGAGCTAACTATGGCTACACCTTC. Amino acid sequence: CASSPKPSRGANYGYTF. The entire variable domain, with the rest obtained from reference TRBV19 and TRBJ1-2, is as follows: DGGITQSPKYLFRKEGQNVTLSCEQNLNHDAMYWYRQDPGQGLRLIYYSQIVNDFQKGDIAEGYSVSREKKESFPLTVTSAQKNPTAFYLCASSPKPSRGANYGYTFGSGTRLTVV.

Here the CDR3 reads CASSVGREDDTDTQYF. In DNA form, the CDR3 reads TGTGCCAGCAGCGTAGGGCGGGAGGACGACACAGATACGCAGTATTTT. V and J are TRBV9 and TRBJ2-3; 8 bases are a match to TRBD2. The germline V gene encodes CDR1 SGDLS and CDR2 YYNGEE. The CDR3 loop spans 16 amino acids. V shed 0 bases and J 2 bases; nucleotides not matched to a gene: 5. The variable domain in full, with the rest retrieved from reference TRBV9 and TRBJ2-3, is DSGVTQTPKHLITATGQRVTLRCSPRSGDLSVYWYQQSLDQGLQFLIQYYNGEERAKGNILERFSAQQFPDLHSELNLSSLELGDSALYFCASSVGREDDTDTQYFGPGTRLTVL.

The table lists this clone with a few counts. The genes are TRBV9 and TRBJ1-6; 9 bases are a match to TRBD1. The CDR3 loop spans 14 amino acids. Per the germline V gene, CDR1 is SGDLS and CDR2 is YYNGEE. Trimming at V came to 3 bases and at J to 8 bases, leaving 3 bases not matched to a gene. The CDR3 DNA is TGTGCCAGCAGCGCACAGGGGGCGGATTCACCCCTCCACTTT. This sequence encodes CASSAQGADSPLHF.

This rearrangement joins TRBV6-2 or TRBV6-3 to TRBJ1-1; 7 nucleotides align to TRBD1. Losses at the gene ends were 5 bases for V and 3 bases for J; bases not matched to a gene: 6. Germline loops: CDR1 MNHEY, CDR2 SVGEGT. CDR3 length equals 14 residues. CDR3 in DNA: TGTGCCAGCAGTCGGGACAGCGGTTACACTGAAGCTTTCTTT. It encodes CASSRDSGYTEAFF.

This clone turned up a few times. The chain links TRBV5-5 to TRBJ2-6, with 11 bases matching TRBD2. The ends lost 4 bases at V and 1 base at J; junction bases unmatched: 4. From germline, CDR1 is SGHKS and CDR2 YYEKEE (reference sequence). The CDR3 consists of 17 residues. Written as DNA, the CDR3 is TGTGCCAGCAGCCCACTAGCGGGAGTTTCTGGGGCCAACGTCCTGACTTTC. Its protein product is CASSPLAGVSGANVLTF.

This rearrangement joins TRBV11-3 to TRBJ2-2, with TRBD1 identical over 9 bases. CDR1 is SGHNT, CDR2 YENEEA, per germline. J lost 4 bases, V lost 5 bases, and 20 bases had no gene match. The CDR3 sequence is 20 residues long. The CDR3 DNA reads TGTGCCAGCAGCCCTCATAGGTCCGGGGACAGGGTCGGATTCACCGGGGAGCTGTTTTTT. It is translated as CASSPHRSGDRVGFTGELFF.

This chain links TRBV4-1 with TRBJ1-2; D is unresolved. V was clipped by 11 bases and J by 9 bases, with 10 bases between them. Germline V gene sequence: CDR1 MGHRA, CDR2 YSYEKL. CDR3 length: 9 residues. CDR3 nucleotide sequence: TGCGCCGAGCCCCTGTGCTACACCTTC. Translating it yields CAEPLCYTF.

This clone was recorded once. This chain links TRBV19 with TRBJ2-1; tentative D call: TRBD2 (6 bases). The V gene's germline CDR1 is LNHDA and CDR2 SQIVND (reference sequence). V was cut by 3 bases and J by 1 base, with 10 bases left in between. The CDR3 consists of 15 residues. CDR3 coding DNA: TGTGCCAGTAGTATGCCGGGAGCTTCCTACAATGAGCAGTTCTTC. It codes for CASSMPGASYNEQFF. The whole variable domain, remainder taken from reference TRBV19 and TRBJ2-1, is DGGITQSPKYLFRKEGQNVTLSCEQNLNHDAMYWYRQDPGQGLRLIYYSQIVNDFQKGDIAEGYSVSREKKESFPLTVTSAQKNPTAFYLCASSMPGASYNEQFFGPGTRLTVL.

The CDR3 DNA follows: TGTGCCAGCTCACCGGCTGTGATGAACACTGAAGCTTTCTTT. This gives the protein CASSPAVMNTEAFF. The chain is built from TRBV18 and TRBJ1-1; D unclear. Germline CDR1 and CDR2: KGHSH and LQKENI. The CDR3 consists of 14 residues. Trimming removed 3 bases from V and 0 bases from J, with 8 bases in between.

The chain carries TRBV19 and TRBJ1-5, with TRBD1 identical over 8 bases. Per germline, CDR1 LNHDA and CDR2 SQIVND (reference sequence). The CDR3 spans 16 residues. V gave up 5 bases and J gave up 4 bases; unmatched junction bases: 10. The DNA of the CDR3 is TGTGCCAGTAGTTCCCCGCGCAGGGGGCTTAATCAGCCCCAGCATTTT. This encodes CASSSPRRGLNQPQHF.

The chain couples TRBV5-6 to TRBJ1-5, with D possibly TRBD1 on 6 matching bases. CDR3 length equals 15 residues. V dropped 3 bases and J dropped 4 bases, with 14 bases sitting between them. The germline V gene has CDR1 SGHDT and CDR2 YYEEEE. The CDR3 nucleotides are TGTGCCAGCAGCTACAGGGTCCTAGGAAATCAGCCCCAGCATTTT. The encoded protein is CASSYRVLGNQPQHF.

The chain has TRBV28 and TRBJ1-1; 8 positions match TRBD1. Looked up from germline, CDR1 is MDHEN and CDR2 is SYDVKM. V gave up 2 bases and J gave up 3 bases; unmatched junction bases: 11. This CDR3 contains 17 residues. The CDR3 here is CASSLRSRTGWHTEAFF. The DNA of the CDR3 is TGTGCCAGCAGTTTACGATCTCGGACAGGGTGGCACACTGAAGCTTTCTTT. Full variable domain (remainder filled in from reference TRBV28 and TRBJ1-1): DVKVTQSSRYLVKRTGEKVFLECVQDMDHENMFWYRQDPGLGLRLIYFSYDVKMKEKGDIPEGYSVSREKKERFSLILESASTNQTSMYLCASSLRSRTGWHTEAFFGQGTRLTVV.

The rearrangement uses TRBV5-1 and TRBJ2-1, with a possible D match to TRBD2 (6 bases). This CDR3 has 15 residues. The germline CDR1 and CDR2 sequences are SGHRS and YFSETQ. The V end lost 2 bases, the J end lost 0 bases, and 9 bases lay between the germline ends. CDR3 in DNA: TGCGCCAGCAGCTTAAGGGACTCCTCCTACAATGAGCAGTTCTTC. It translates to CASSLRDSSYNEQFF.

CDR3 in amino acids: CASSYSFSNYGYTF. The CDR3 DNA reads as TGTGCCAGCAGTTACTCGTTCAGTAACTATGGCTACACCTTC. J is TRBJ1-2 and V is TRBV6-5; D is unresolved. CDR1 is MNHEY, CDR2 SVGAGI, per germline. Trimming shortened V by 0 bases and J by 1 base, and 6 bases separated the two germline ends. This CDR3 has 14 residues.

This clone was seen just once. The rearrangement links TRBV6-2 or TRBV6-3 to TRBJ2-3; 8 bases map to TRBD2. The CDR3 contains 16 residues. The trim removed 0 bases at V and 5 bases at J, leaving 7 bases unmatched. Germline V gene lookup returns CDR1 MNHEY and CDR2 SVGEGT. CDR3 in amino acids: CASSYSGAGARDTQYF. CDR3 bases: TGTGCCAGCAGTTACTCAGGAGCGGGGGCCCGAGATACGCAGTATTTT.

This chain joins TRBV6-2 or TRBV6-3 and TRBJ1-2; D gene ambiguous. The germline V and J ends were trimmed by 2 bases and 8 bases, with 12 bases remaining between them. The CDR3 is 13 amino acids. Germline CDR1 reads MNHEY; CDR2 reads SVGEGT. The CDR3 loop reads CASSYQEAVGYTF. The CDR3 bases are TGTGCCAGCAGTTACCAGGAGGCGGTCGGCTACACCTTC.

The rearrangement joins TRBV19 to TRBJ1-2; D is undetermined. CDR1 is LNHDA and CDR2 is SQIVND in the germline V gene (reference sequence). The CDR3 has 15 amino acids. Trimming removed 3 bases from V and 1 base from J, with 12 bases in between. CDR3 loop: CASSIGKPINYGYTF. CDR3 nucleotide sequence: TGTGCCAGTAGTATCGGGAAACCGATTAACTATGGCTACACCTTC.

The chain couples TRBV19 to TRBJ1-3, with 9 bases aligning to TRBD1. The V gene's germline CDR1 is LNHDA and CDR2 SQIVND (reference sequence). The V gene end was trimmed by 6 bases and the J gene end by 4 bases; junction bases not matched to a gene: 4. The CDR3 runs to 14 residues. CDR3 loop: CASRRDRVGNTIYF. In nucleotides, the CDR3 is TGTGCCAGTAGGAGGGACAGGGTCGGAAACACCATATATTTT.

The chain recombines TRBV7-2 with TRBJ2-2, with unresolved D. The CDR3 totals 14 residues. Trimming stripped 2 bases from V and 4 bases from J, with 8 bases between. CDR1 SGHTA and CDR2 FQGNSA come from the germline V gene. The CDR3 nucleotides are TGTGCCAGCAGCTTACCGATGGCCACCGGGGAGCTGTTTTTT. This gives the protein CASSLPMATGELFF.

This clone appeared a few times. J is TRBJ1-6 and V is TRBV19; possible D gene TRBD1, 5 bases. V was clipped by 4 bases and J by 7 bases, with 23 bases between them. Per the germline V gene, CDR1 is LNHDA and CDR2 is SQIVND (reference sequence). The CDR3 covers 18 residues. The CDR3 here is CASSTHRTGGIRNSPLHF. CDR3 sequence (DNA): TGTGCCAGTAGTACGCACCGGACCGGGGGGATAAGGAATTCACCCCTCCACTTT. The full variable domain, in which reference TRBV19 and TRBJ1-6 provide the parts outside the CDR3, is DGGITQSPKYLFRKEGQNVTLSCEQNLNHDAMYWYRQDPGQGLRLIYYSQIVNDFQKGDIAEGYSVSREKKESFPLTVTSAQKNPTAFYLCASSTHRTGGIRNSPLHFGNGTRLTVT.

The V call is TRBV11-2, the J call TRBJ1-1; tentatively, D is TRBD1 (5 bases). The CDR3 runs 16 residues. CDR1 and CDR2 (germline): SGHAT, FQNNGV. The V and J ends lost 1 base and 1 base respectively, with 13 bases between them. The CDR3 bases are TGTGCCAGCAGCTTAGGGGGCGGGAGGGAGAACACTGAAGCTTTCTTT. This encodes CASSLGGGRENTEAFF.

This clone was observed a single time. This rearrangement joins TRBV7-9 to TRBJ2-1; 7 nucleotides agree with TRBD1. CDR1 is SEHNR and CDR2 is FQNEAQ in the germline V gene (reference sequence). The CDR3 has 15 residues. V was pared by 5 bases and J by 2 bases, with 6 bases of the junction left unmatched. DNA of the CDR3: TGTGCCAGCAGCCCAAGACAGGGAACCTACAATGAGCAGTTCTTC. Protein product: CASSPRQGTYNEQFF.

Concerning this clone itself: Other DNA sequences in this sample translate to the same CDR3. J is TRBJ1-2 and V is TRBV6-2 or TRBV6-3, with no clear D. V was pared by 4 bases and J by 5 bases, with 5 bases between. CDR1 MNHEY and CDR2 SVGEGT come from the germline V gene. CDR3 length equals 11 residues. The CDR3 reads CASSSTYGYTF. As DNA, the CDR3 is TGTGCCAGCAGTTCGACTTATGGCTACACCTTC.

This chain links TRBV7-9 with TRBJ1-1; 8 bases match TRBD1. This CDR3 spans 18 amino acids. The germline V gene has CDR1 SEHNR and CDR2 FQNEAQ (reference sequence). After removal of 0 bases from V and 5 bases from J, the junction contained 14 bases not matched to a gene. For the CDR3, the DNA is TGTGCCAGCAGCTTAGCAGACAGGGGCTCTCTTTTTCGGACTGAAGCTTTCTTT. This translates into CASSLADRGSLFRTEAFF.

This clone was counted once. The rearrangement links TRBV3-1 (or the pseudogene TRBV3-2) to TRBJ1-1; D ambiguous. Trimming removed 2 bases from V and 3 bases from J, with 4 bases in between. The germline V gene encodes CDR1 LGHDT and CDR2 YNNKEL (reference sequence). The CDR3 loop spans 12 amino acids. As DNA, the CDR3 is TGTGCCAGCAGCCAACCATACACTGAAGCTTTCTTT. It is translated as CASSQPYTEAFF.